A selection of T cell receptor beta chains follows, all from one sample in a study of cytomegalovirus exposure and HLA in healthy donors. Sequencing was performed with immunoSEQ multiplex PCR; in TCRdb, only in-frame clones are kept and a portion is missing. Among about 130,000 clones, roughly 80% were seen once, and the ten largest hold 2% to 2.5%. Sequenced: PBMCs. The receptors stem from a man aged 25 to 45 in good health and CMV-seronegative. CDR3s include the opening cysteine and the closing phenylalanine or tryptophan.

len	v_gene	j_gene	CDR3aa
15	TRBV5-6	TRBJ1-5	CASSLTGGGNQPQHF
15	TRBV2	TRBJ2-2	CASSETGGRTGELFF
14	TRBV2	TRBJ2-7	CASSEGTSLHEQYF
15	TRBV9	TRBJ2-7	CASSQGASGRSEQYF
15	TRBV30	TRBJ1-2	CAWSGRWGSTYGYTF
13	TRBV25-1	TRBJ2-5	CASSDRAKETQYF
15	TRBV6-4	TRBJ1-4	CASRRTGLDNEKLFF
14	TRBV9	TRBJ1-2	CASSPTTGLYGYTF
15	TRBV5-1	TRBJ2-7	CASSPMGTGGYEQYF
14	TRBV9	TRBJ2-1	CASSGTLDPHEQFF
14	TRBV5-5	TRBJ2-2	CASSPGQSTGELFF